The clone carrying this TCR beta chain was recorded once. This specimen comes from a study of OX40 agonist ivuxolimab in advanced cancers. Data came from immunoSEQ multiplex PCR; TCRdb stores just in-frame clones and leaves some out. The sample shows several thousand clones, roughly 70% of them seen only once. With 4 bases clipped from V and 6 bases from J, the junction kept 6 bases outside the gene matches. From germline, CDR1 is MNHNY and CDR2 SVGAGI (reference sequence). CDR3 length: 15 residues. The TCR sequence derives from an adult with an advanced solid tumor such as melanoma, head and neck, liver or kidney cancer. The sample in question was CD4+ or CD8+ T cells sorted from blood, obtained in a trial of the OX40 agonist ivuxolimab. The chain combines TRBV6-6 with TRBJ2-2; 9 bases match TRBD1. The CDR3 DNA reads as TGTGCCAGCAGTTTAAATACAGGGGGCTCCGGGGAGCTGTTTTTT. Protein product: CASSLNTGGSGELFF.